Shown below are 16 T cell receptor beta chains from a single sample sequenced in a study of beta chain features in type 1 diabetes. Findings of the study overall: All four CD4+ subsets from Type 1 diabetes patients carried moderately but significantly shorter TCRB CDR3s.

Expressed TCRB transcripts were sequenced, since all the RNA that had been isolated was reverse transcribed. Method: immunoSEQ multiplex PCR; TCRdb's copy keeps in-frame clones and lacks some. The data show 200,000 to 300,000 clones, roughly 20% seen once. No antigen has been assigned to these receptors. The sequencing sample was made of naive CD4+ T cells from blood. Every receptor here comes from a woman between 40 and 55 years old with type 1 diabetes.

In this sample, this clone turned up a few times. In DNA form, the CDR3 reads TGCAGCGTTGAGGGCCGGAGGGACTTCTACAATGAGCAGTTCTTC. It translates to CSVEGRRDFYNEQFF. The V call is TRBV29-1, the J call TRBJ2-1; a possible D gene is TRBD2 (6 bases). Germline V gene data show CDR1 as SQVTM and CDR2 as ANQGSEA. V gave up 3 bases and J gave up 3 bases, with 15 bases separating them. CDR3 length: 15 amino acids.

The gene calls are TRBV11-2 and TRBJ2-5; tentatively, D is TRBD2 (6 bases). V was cut by 2 bases and J by 3 bases, with 16 bases left in between. The CDR3 extends over 16 amino acids. CDR1 SGHAT and CDR2 FQNNGV come from the germline V gene. CDR3 sequence (DNA): TGTGCCAGCAGCTTATGGGGCGGGACCGGGGAAGAGACCCAGTACTTC. Protein: CASSLWGGTGEETQYF.

The J gene is TRBJ1-6, the V gene TRBV2; 8 bases line up with TRBD1. This CDR3 region has 13 residues. V was clipped by 4 bases and J by 11 bases; unmatched bases: 4. Per germline, CDR1 SNHLY and CDR2 FYNNEI. The CDR3 DNA reads as TGTGCCAGCAGTGCGACAGGGGAGCCACCCCTCCACTTT. This encodes CASSATGEPPLHF.

The chain uses TRBV5-1 and TRBJ1-1, with D unclear. CDR3 size: 16 residues. V gave up 2 bases and J gave up 5 bases, with 19 bases separating them. Germline CDR1 is SGHRS and CDR2 is YFSETQ. CDR3 region: CASSLGRERIKTEAFF. The CDR3 DNA reads TGCGCCAGCAGCTTAGGTAGGGAGAGGATAAAGACTGAAGCTTTCTTT.

J is TRBJ2-7 and V is TRBV29-1; D remains ambiguous. The CDR3 runs 10 residues. Germline assignment: CDR1 SQVTM and CDR2 ANQGSEA. The V end lost 5 bases, the J end lost 5 bases, and 7 bases lay between the germline ends. The CDR3: CSVRSDEQYF. CDR3 bases: TGCAGCGTTCGCAGTGACGAGCAGTACTTC.

The chain couples TRBV30 to TRBJ2-7; perhaps TRBD1 as D (7 bases). Germline values: CDR1 GTSNPN, CDR2 SVGIG (reference sequence). V lost 3 bases and J 5 bases, leaving 17 bases between the germline ends. This CDR3 is built from 14 residues. The CDR3 spells CAWRGGGSLHEQYF. For the CDR3, the DNA is TGTGCCTGGAGAGGAGGGGGCTCTCTCCACGAGCAGTACTTC.

In this sample, this clone turned up a few times. The rearrangement links TRBV19 to TRBJ2-1; tentative D call: TRBD2 (5 bases). V was cut by 8 bases and J by 3 bases, with 5 bases left in between. This CDR3 contains 11 residues. The V gene's germline CDR1 is LNHDA and CDR2 SQIVND (reference sequence). The CDR3: CASRDYNEQFF. In DNA, the CDR3 is TGTGCCAGTCGGGACTACAATGAGCAGTTCTTC.

This clone occurred a few times. V and J are TRBV29-1 and TRBJ2-7, with D possibly matching TRBD1 (7 bases). The CDR3 runs 12 residues. Germline values: CDR1 SQVTM, CDR2 ANQGSEA. The V gene lost 3 bases and the J gene lost 9 bases, with 15 bases spanning the gap. CDR3: CSVDQGGLGQYF. In DNA form, the CDR3 reads TGCAGCGTTGATCAGGGGGGCCTGGGGCAGTACTTC.

The rearrangement links TRBV7-3 to TRBJ2-5; TRBD1 aligns across 8 bases. CDR1 and CDR2 (germline): SGHTA, FQGTGA. Trimming took 5 bases from V and 1 from J; bases not matched to a gene: 9. This CDR3 is built from 16 residues. Written as DNA, the CDR3 is TGTGCCAGCAGCCCCACCGGGACAGGTGGCCAAGAGACCCAGTACTTC. It translates to CASSPTGTGGQETQYF.

The gene calls are TRBV2 and TRBJ2-3; D may be TRBD2 (5 bases). From germline, CDR1 is SNHLY and CDR2 FYNNEI. Trimming stripped 0 bases from V and 7 bases from J, with 5 bases between. The CDR3 is 12 residues long. CDR3 residues: CASSEADYTQYF. The CDR3 region has the DNA TGTGCCAGCAGTGAAGCGGACTATACGCAGTATTTT.

This chain links TRBV29-1 with TRBJ2-5; 7 bases map to TRBD1. The CDR3 extends over 13 amino acids. The V gene's germline CDR1 is SQVTM and CDR2 ANQGSEA. With 6 bases clipped from V and 5 bases from J, the junction kept 9 bases outside the gene matches. CDR3 coding DNA: TGCAGCGTCTCCGACAGGGTAGATGAGACCCAGTACTTC. Translated, it gives CSVSDRVDETQYF. Complete variable domain (other parts from reference TRBV29-1 and TRBJ2-5): SAVISQKPSRDICQRGTSLTIQCQVDSQVTMMFWYRQQPGQSLTLIATANQGSEATYESGFVIDKFPISRPNLTFSTLTVSNMSPEDSSIYLCSVSDRVDETQYFGPGTRLLVL.

CDR3 coding DNA: TGTGCCAGCTCACCGGGACAGGGAAATGAAAAACTGTTTTTT. It yields the protein CASSPGQGNEKLFF. This chain joins TRBV18 and TRBJ1-4, with 9 positions matching TRBD1. Germline CDR1 is KGHSH and CDR2 is LQKENI. The CDR3 runs 14 residues. V lost 3 bases to trimming and J lost 5 bases; unmatched junction nucleotides: 1.

The rearrangement joins TRBV10-3 to TRBJ2-1; 7 bases fit TRBD1. With 2 bases clipped from V and 2 bases from J, the junction kept 3 bases outside the gene matches. The CDR3 consists of 15 residues. CDR1 ENHRY and CDR2 SYGVKD come from the germline V gene. The CDR3 DNA is TGTGCCATCAGTGAGCGGCAGGGGGCCTACAATGAGCAGTTCTTC. Protein product: CAISERQGAYNEQFF.

This clone has only a few counts. This chain joins TRBV9 and TRBJ1-1; TRBD1 matches at 7 bases. The CDR3 spans 13 residues. V gave up 4 bases and J gave up 4 bases; unmatched junction bases: 4. Germline CDR1 SGDLS, CDR2 YYNGEE. CDR3 region: CASSTGVGTEAFF. The CDR3, as DNA: TGTGCCAGCAGCACAGGGGTAGGCACTGAAGCTTTCTTT.

In its sample, this clone was seen a few times. J is TRBJ1-2 and V is TRBV19, with D possibly matching TRBD1 (6 bases). Germline values: CDR1 LNHDA, CDR2 SQIVND (reference sequence). V shed 3 bases and J shed 2 bases, with 7 bases lying between them. The length of the CDR3 is 13 residues. CDR3 protein: CASSMDRNYGYTF. CDR3 nucleotide sequence: TGTGCCAGTAGTATGGACAGAAACTATGGCTACACCTTC.

The rearrangement uses TRBV4-3 and TRBJ2-1; no clear D. Between the trimmed V and J ends, which lost 0 bases and 4 bases, there was a span of 13 bases. Germline CDR1 LGHNA, CDR2 YSLEER. CDR3 length equals 16 residues. This CDR3 is CASSQDGSRSYNEQFF. For the CDR3, the DNA is TGCGCCAGCAGCCAAGATGGGTCGAGGTCATACAATGAGCAGTTCTTC.